These 14 T cell receptor beta chains share one sample of origin, sequenced in a study of early stage breast cancer tumors. Method: immunoSEQ multiplex PCR; TCRdb's copy keeps in-frame clones and lacks some. Of some 72,000 clones listed, approximately 79% are singletons. Sample: blood. The receptors were sampled from a person in their sixties or seventies with breast cancer.

The CDR3 reads CASSYWQGLFYGYTF. The CDR3 nucleotides read TGTGCCAGCAGCTACTGGCAGGGACTTTTCTATGGCTACACCTTC. The rearrangement joins TRBV5-6 to TRBJ1-2; D possibly corresponds to TRBD1 (5 bases). The V gene lost 3 bases and the J gene lost 4 bases, with 16 bases spanning the gap. CDR1 SGHDT and CDR2 YYEEEE come from the germline V gene. This CDR3 has 15 amino acids.

This clone was counted only a few times. The chain employs TRBV9 and TRBJ1-3; 10 positions agree with TRBD1. Germline V CDR1 and CDR2: SGDLS, YYNGEE. This CDR3 contains 17 residues. J was trimmed by 9 bases and V by 8 bases; bases with no gene match: 20. The CDR3 loop reads CASGTPRRGQGIPTIYF. In nucleotides, the CDR3 is TGTGCCAGTGGGACTCCAAGGAGGGGACAGGGGATTCCCACCATATATTTT.

The genes are TRBV28 and TRBJ2-6; no clear D gene. V lost 1 base to trimming and J lost 1 base, with 5 bases between them. The CDR3 spans 15 residues. The V gene's germline CDR1 is MDHEN and CDR2 SYDVKM. The CDR3: CASSLLPSGANVLTF. Here the CDR3 DNA reads TGTGCCAGCAGTTTATTGCCGTCTGGGGCCAACGTCCTGACTTTC.

This clone appeared once. The chain employs TRBV18 and TRBJ2-7; D is ambiguous. Germline V gene data show CDR1 as KGHSH and CDR2 as LQKENI. CDR3 length: 13 residues. Trimming stripped 5 bases from V and 0 bases from J, with 8 bases between. The CDR3 DNA sequence: TGTGCCAGCTCATCTAGTTACTCCTACGAGCAGTACTTC. Its translation: CASSSSYSYEQYF.

The CDR3 DNA is TGTGCCAGCAGCCTGACAGGGGTTCAGCCCCAGCATTTT. As protein: CASSLTGVQPQHF. This rearrangement joins TRBV7-2 to TRBJ1-5; 8 nucleotides match TRBD1. V gave up 5 bases and J gave up 6 bases; unmatched junction bases: 3. CDR1 SGHTA and CDR2 FQGNSA come from the germline V gene. The CDR3 totals 13 residues. The whole variable domain, filled in from reference TRBV7-2 and TRBJ1-5, reads GAGVSQSPSNKVTEKGKDVELRCDPISGHTALYWYRQSLGQGLEFLIYFQGNSAPDKSGLPSDRFSAERTGGSVSTLTIQRTQQEDSAVYLCASSLTGVQPQHFGDGTRLSIL.

The V gene is TRBV4-1, the J gene TRBJ1-4; D not certain. Trimming pared 1 base from V and 0 bases from J, leaving 12 bases between. Germline V gene lookup returns CDR1 MGHRA and CDR2 YSYEKL. The CDR3 has 17 amino acids. The CDR3 DNA is TGCGCCAGCAGCCAAGGCTCCACGGGAGCAACTAATGAAAAACTGTTTTTT. Protein product: CASSQGSTGATNEKLFF.

This sequence joins TRBV7-3 and TRBJ2-7, with 7 positions matching TRBD2. Germline trimming cut 4 bases from V and 0 bases from J; bases unmatched to any gene: 12. The CDR3 runs to 17 residues. CDR1 is SGHTA and CDR2 is FQGTGA in the germline V gene. The chain's CDR3 is CASSSPEGLIFSYEQYF. The CDR3 DNA follows: TGTGCCAGCAGCTCTCCGGAGGGACTAATATTCTCCTACGAGCAGTACTTC. Supplemented by reference TRBV7-3 and TRBJ2-7, the full variable domain reads GAGVSQTPSNKVTEKGKYVELRCDPISGHTALYWYRQSLGQGPEFLIYFQGTGAADDSGLPNDRFFAVRPEGSVSTLKIQRTERGDSAVYLCASSSPEGLIFSYEQYFGPGTRLTVT.

The genes are TRBV20-1 and TRBJ2-5; D remains ambiguous. CDR3 length equals 11 residues. The V and J ends lost 4 bases and 5 bases respectively, with 8 bases between them. The germline gives CDR1 DFQATT, CDR2 SNEGSKA (reference sequence). The CDR3 reads CSAIPKETQYF. The DNA for the CDR3 is TGCAGTGCTATCCCGAAGGAGACCCAGTACTTC.

The rearrangement links TRBV7-8 to TRBJ2-7; perhaps TRBD1 as D (5 bases). The CDR3 is 13 amino acids. CDR1 is SGHVS and CDR2 is FQNEAQ in the germline V gene. The V gene lost 2 bases and the J gene lost 5 bases, with 10 bases spanning the gap. The CDR3 here is CASSLIREHEQYF. The DNA for the CDR3 is TGTGCCAGCAGCTTAATCAGGGAACACGAGCAGTACTTC.

This clone was counted only a few times. The rearrangement joins TRBV28 to TRBJ1-5, with D perhaps TRBD1 (6 bases). V shed 7 bases and J shed 0 bases, with 10 bases lying between them. Germline loops: CDR1 MDHEN, CDR2 SYDVKM. This CDR3 has 14 amino acids. CDR3 sequence: CASTGQYSNQPQHF. The CDR3 DNA sequence: TGTGCCAGCACTGGACAGTATAGCAATCAGCCCCAGCATTTT.

The rearrangement uses TRBV29-1 and TRBJ2-3; D is perhaps TRBD2 (6 bases). CDR3 size: 15 residues. CDR1 SQVTM and CDR2 ANQGSEA come from the germline V gene. V was trimmed by 3 bases and J by 5 bases, leaving 18 bases between them. The chain's CDR3 is CSVEGTRHVKDTQYF. CDR3 DNA sequence: TGCAGCGTTGAGGGGACTCGTCATGTGAAAGATACGCAGTATTTT.

The chain combines TRBV28 with TRBJ2-3; D is possibly TRBD1 or TRBD2 (5 bases each). V gave up 5 bases and J gave up 6 bases, with 15 bases separating them. This CDR3 region has 14 residues. CDR1 is MDHEN, CDR2 SYDVKM, per germline. The CDR3 is CASSPQDRRDTQYF. CDR3 bases: TGTGCCAGCAGTCCACAGGACCGGAGGGATACGCAGTATTTT.

V is TRBV5-6 and J is TRBJ2-3; 11 nucleotides line up with TRBD2. The junction had 8 bases not matched to a gene; V was cut back by 4 bases and J by 4 bases. Germline V gene data show CDR1 as SGHDT and CDR2 as YYEEEE. The CDR3 extends over 16 amino acids. This CDR3 is CASSGALAGEPDTQYF. The DNA of the CDR3 is TGTGCCAGCAGCGGGGCACTAGCGGGGGAACCAGATACGCAGTATTTT.

The chain recombines TRBV18 with TRBJ2-3; no clear D gene. V lost 2 bases and J 4 bases, leaving 1 base between the germline ends. The CDR3 contains 11 residues. Germline CDR1 is KGHSH and CDR2 is LQKENI. The CDR3 reads CASSPSDTQYF. DNA for the CDR3: TGTGCCAGCTCACCATCAGATACGCAGTATTTT.